The 17 T cell receptor beta chains given below trace back to one sample, sequenced in a study of T cell repertoires in cytomegalovirus infection. TCRdb analysed the reads with MiXCR anew, one entry per CDR3 protein. The sample holds fewer than 850,000 distinct CDR3 sequences; 25% to 30% are singletons and the top ten take over 10%. These TCRs are of unknown antigen specificity. The source was cultured CD8+ T cells from PBMCs, collected from culture after CMV antigen stimulation. The receptors were sampled from a human donor in good health (CMV status not recorded). Some clones in this sample may be carry-over from other donors' samples.

This clonotype was observed a handful of times. The V and J genes are TRBV6-4 and TRBJ2-2; 7 nucleotides align to TRBD1. Germline CDR1 reads MRHNA; CDR2 reads SNTAGT. This CDR3 spans 16 amino acids. The J segment lost 2 bases and the V segment lost 4 bases, leaving 7 bases of the junction unmatched. The CDR3 sequence: CASSGPGTDNTGELFF. The CDR3 bases are TGTGCCAGCAGTGGCCCGGGGACAGATAACACCGGGGAGCTGTTTTTT.

The chain carries TRBV6-5 and TRBJ2-1; 9 bases map to TRBD2. The V segment lost 2 bases and the J segment 8 bases; nucleotides outside the gene matches: 7. CDR1 MNHEY and CDR2 SVGAGI come from the germline V gene. The CDR3 is made up of 15 amino acids. CDR3: CASSYPSGAGDEQFF. The CDR3 DNA reads TGTGCCAGCAGTTACCCTAGCGGGGCCGGCGATGAGCAGTTCTTC.

This clonotype was seen only a few times. The chain is built from TRBV6-6 and TRBJ2-1; D possibly corresponds to TRBD1 (6 bases). This CDR3 spans 14 amino acids. V was shortened by 8 bases and J by 2 bases, with 13 bases between the two germline ends. CDR1 and CDR2 from the germline V gene are MNHNY and SVGAGI (reference sequence). The CDR3 loop is CASQTGNPYNEQFF. For the CDR3, the DNA is TGTGCCAGCCAAACAGGGAATCCCTACAATGAGCAGTTCTTC.

V is TRBV7-6 and J is TRBJ1-2, with D possibly matching TRBD1 (6 bases). The germline V gene has CDR1 SGHVS and CDR2 FNYEAQ. The CDR3 extends over 13 amino acids. V dropped 4 bases and J dropped 9 bases, with 15 bases sitting between them. In nucleotides, the CDR3 is TGTGCCAGCAGCTCATTCCGGGACAATCGCTACACCTTC. Residues: CASSSFRDNRYTF.

The sample holds one count of this clonotype. V usage is TRBV20-1 and J usage is TRBJ2-1; 10 bases agree with TRBD2. This CDR3 is 15 amino acids long. Germline CDR1 reads DFQATT; CDR2 reads SNEGSKA (reference sequence). The J segment lost 3 bases and the V segment lost 3 bases, leaving 5 bases of the junction unmatched. The CDR3 here is CSARDLAGDYNEQFF. CDR3 in DNA: TGCAGTGCTAGGGACCTAGCGGGGGACTACAATGAGCAGTTCTTC.

This clonotype was seen repeatedly, ten times or more. The chain uses TRBV7-2 and TRBJ2-2; D is possibly TRBD1 (6 bases). The germline CDR1 and CDR2 sequences are SGHTA and FQGNSA. The CDR3 has 15 residues. V was cut by 5 bases and J by 1 base, with 11 bases left in between. The CDR3 reads CASSPRDKNTGELFF. In DNA, the CDR3 is TGTGCCAGCAGCCCCCGGGACAAGAACACCGGGGAGCTGTTTTTT. The full variable domain, with the rest looked up from reference TRBV7-2 and TRBJ2-2, is GAGVSQSPSNKVTEKGKDVELRCDPISGHTALYWYRQSLGQGLEFLIYFQGNSAPDKSGLPSDRFSAERTGGSVSTLTIQRTQQEDSAVYLCASSPRDKNTGELFFGEGSRLTVL.

The chain couples TRBV6-5 to TRBJ1-1; the D gene is possibly TRBD1 (6 bases). Trimming left V 0 bases short and J 0 bases short, with 17 bases between. Per the germline V gene, CDR1 is MNHEY and CDR2 is SVGAGI. The CDR3 spans 18 residues. This CDR3 is CASSYSRGNIPMNTEAFF. The CDR3 DNA is TGTGCCAGCAGTTACTCCAGGGGCAATATTCCTATGAACACTGAAGCTTTCTTT.

Many counts were recorded for this clonotype. The V call is TRBV12-3 or TRBV12-4, the J call TRBJ1-1; D is unresolved. The CDR3 sequence is 14 residues long. V lost 1 base, J lost 5 bases, and 11 bases lay in between. The CDR3 protein is CASSLGSRGTEAFF. As DNA, the CDR3 is TGTGCCAGCAGTTTAGGCTCCCGTGGGACTGAAGCTTTCTTT.

J is TRBJ2-1 and V is TRBV5-6, with TRBD1 matching 7 bases. Unmatched junction bases numbered 4, after V lost 0 bases and J lost 7 bases. Germline CDR1 and CDR2: SGHDT and YYEEEE. The CDR3 has 14 amino acids. The CDR3 DNA reads as TGTGCCAGCAGCTTGGAAGCAGGGGGAAATGAGCAGTTCTTC. Translated: CASSLEAGGNEQFF.

The rearrangement links TRBV7-6 to TRBJ2-5, with 7 bases fitting TRBD1. V lost 0 bases, J lost 3 bases, and 1 base stayed unmatched. The CDR3 sequence is 14 residues long. The V gene's germline CDR1 is SGHVS and CDR2 FNYEAQ. CDR3 residues: CASSLAGGKETQYF. As DNA, the CDR3 is TGTGCCAGCAGCTTAGCAGGGGGCAAAGAGACCCAGTACTTC.

This clonotype appeared a few times. The chain combines TRBV5-6 with TRBJ2-7; D possibly corresponds to TRBD2 (6 bases). The CDR3 contains 14 residues. Germline lookup yields CDR1 SGHDT and CDR2 YYEEEE. V was cut by 0 bases and J by 3 bases, with 10 bases left in between. The CDR3 sequence is CASSLGRGFYEQYV. CDR3 sequence (DNA): TGTGCCAGCAGCTTGGGACGGGGGTTCTACGAGCAGTACGTC.

CDR3 nucleotide sequence: TGTGCCATCAAGACCGAACCGATCACTGAAGCTTTCTTT. It translates to CAIKTEPITEAFF. V and J are TRBV10-3 and TRBJ1-1; no clear D gene. Germline V gene data show CDR1 as ENHRY and CDR2 as SYGVKD. The CDR3 consists of 13 residues. The V gene lost 7 bases and the J gene lost 4 bases, with 13 bases spanning the gap.

The chain combines TRBV27 with TRBJ2-5; possible D gene TRBD1, 5 bases. This CDR3 is built from 15 residues. Trimming left V 6 bases short and J 5 bases short, with 19 bases between. CDR1 MNHEY and CDR2 SMNVEV come from the germline V gene (reference sequence). In DNA form, the CDR3 reads TGTGCCAGCAGAATTAATGGGTCCAAGGGGGAGACCCAGTACTTC. It yields the protein CASRINGSKGETQYF.

The V call is TRBV12-3 or TRBV12-4, the J call TRBJ2-7; TRBD2 aligns across 8 bases. V lost 5 bases to trimming and J lost 3 bases; unmatched junction nucleotides: 6. There are 14 residues in the CDR3. The chain's CDR3 is CASSPAGDLYEQYF. CDR3 coding DNA: TGTGCCAGCAGTCCAGCGGGAGATCTCTACGAGCAGTACTTC.

This chain uses TRBV12-5 with TRBJ1-2; tentatively, D is TRBD1 (5 bases). Trimming shortened V by 1 base and J by 2 bases, and 11 bases separated the two germline ends. The length of the CDR3 is 15 residues. The germline V gene encodes CDR1 LGHNT and CDR2 FRNRAP. The CDR3 is CASGLDTPGNYGYTF. The CDR3 DNA follows: TGTGCTAGTGGTTTGGATACCCCAGGGAACTATGGCTACACCTTC.

The chain has TRBV28 and TRBJ2-6; D gene ambiguous. This CDR3 comprises 16 residues. The V gene lost 0 bases and the J gene lost 0 bases, with 6 bases spanning the gap. CDR1 and CDR2 from the germline V gene are MDHEN and SYDVKM. The CDR3 reads CASSLWGFSGANVLTF. CDR3 DNA: TGTGCCAGCAGTTTATGGGGGTTCTCTGGGGCCAACGTCCTGACTTTC. Full variable domain (outside the CDR3, taken from reference TRBV28 and TRBJ2-6): DVKVTQSSRYLVKRTGEKVFLECVQDMDHENMFWYRQDPGLGLRLIYFSYDVKMKEKGDIPEGYSVSREKKERFSLILESASTNQTSMYLCASSLWGFSGANVLTFGAGSRLTVL.

The chain is built from TRBV2 and TRBJ1-5, with TRBD1 as a possible D gene (5 bases). The CDR3 sequence is 18 residues long. Between the trimmed V and J ends, which lost 3 bases and 1 base, there was a span of 19 bases. CDR1 is SNHLY and CDR2 is FYNNEI in the germline V gene. CDR3 loop: CASSDQGDFLMSNQPQHF. CDR3 sequence (DNA): TGTGCCAGCAGTGATCAGGGCGATTTTCTGATGAGCAATCAGCCCCAGCATTTT.